This T cell receptor beta chain appears in the sequencing data of a study of cytomegalovirus exposure and HLA in healthy donors. The PCR was carried out with 60 Vbeta primers and 13 Jbeta primers. TCRdb's copy holds only in-frame clones and misses some; the assay was immunoSEQ multiplex PCR. The sample contains 140,000 or so clones, about 72% of which appear only once. Trimming shortened V by 1 base and J by 5 bases, and 19 bases separated the two germline ends. This CDR3 region has 17 residues. Germline V lookup: CDR1 SGHKS, CDR2 YYEKEE (reference sequence). Concerning this clone itself: Its target is unknown.

Points from the study as a whole: For most TCR beta V segments, an earlier analysis put the productive rate at about 90% or about 30% of the time. According to a later analysis, donors in an Asian-associated ancestry cluster reportedly had fewer N-insertions than the roughly 630-donor mean. The study designated 164 TCR beta chains cytomegalovirus-associated. Later work associated approximately 17,000 TCR beta sequences with HLA alleles at 0.05 false discovery rate.

The chain links TRBV5-5 to TRBJ1-5; possibly TRBD1 for D (5 bases). The sequence derives from a middle-aged man in good health and CMV-seronegative. The sequenced material came from PBMCs. The CDR3 loop reads CASSLSPPQGGHQPQHF. The CDR3 DNA reads TGTGCCAGCAGCTTGTCTCCCCCCCAGGGCGGCCATCAGCCCCAGCATTTT.